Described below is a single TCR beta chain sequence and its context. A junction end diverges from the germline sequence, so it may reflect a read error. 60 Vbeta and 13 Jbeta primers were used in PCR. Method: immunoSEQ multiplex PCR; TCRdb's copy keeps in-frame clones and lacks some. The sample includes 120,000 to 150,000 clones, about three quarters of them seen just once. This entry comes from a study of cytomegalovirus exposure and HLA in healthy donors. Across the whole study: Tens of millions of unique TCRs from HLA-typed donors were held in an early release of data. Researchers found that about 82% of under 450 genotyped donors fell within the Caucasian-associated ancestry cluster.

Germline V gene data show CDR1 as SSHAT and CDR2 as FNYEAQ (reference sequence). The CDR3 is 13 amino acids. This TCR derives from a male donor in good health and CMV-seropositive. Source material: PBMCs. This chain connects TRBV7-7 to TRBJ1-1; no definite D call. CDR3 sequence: CASSKNPQEVAFF. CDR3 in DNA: TGTGCTAGCAGCAAAAACCCCCAGGAAGTAGCTTTCTTT.